A selection of T cell receptor beta chains follows, all from one sample in a study of T cell responses to AZD1222 COVID-19 vaccine. The protocol was immunoSEQ multiplex PCR, while the TCRdb copy is restricted to in-frame clones and leaves out a portion. The data contain about 150,000 clones, about 90% of them seen just once; the ten biggest clones take up 5.5%. Sequencing was performed on peripheral blood, taken on day 0 of MenACWY control vaccination. These receptors were collected from an adult in good health. The CDR3 runs from the conserved cysteine through the conserved F or W. The order of the fields is D gene, V gene, CDR3 length, J gene, CDR3 protein, CDR3 DNA. D genes are given only for firm matches.

NA	TRBV9	17	TRBJ1-3	CASSERETRGTGNTIYF	TGTGCCAGCAGCGAGAGAGAGACAAGGGGGACTGGAAACACCATATATTTT
NA	TRBV14	15	TRBJ2-7	CASSLSRQGGMEQYF	TGTGCCAGCAGCCTTTCGAGGCAGGGGGGGATGGAGCAGTACTTC
NA	TRBV12-5	17	TRBJ2-1	CASGSLTEGRGYNEQFF	TGTGCTAGTGGTTCCCTAACCGAGGGGCGAGGGTACAATGAGCAGTTCTTC
NA	TRBV11-2	14	TRBJ1-5	CASSLGREGQPQHF	TGTGCCAGCAGCTTAGGCAGGGAGGGACAGCCCCAGCATTTT
NA	TRBV5-6	15	TRBJ1-2	CASSLGGQMGQGYTF	TGTGCCAGCAGCCTTGGAGGTCAGATGGGTCAGGGCTACACCTTC
TRBD1	TRBV27	15	TRBJ1-2	CASSLTGAPSYGYTF	TGTGCCAGCAGTTTAACAGGGGCGCCTAGCTATGGCTACACCTTC
NA	TRBV7-2	16	TRBJ2-7	CASSFPPWQDAYEQYF	TGTGCCAGCAGCTTCCCCCCGTGGCAGGACGCCTACGAGCAGTACTTC
NA	TRBV11-2	17	TRBJ1-1	CASSPYLRTVMNTEAFF	TGTGCCAGCAGCCCCTACTTACGGACAGTTATGAACACTGAAGCTTTCTTT
NA	TRBV6-2/TRBV6-3	14	TRBJ1-5	CASTPVSSYQPQHF	TGTGCCAGCACCCCTGTCTCTTCTTATCAGCCCCAGCATTTT
NA	TRBV15	14	TRBJ1-5	CATSSGTGVQPQHF	TGTGCCACCAGCAGTGGGACGGGTGTTCAGCCCCAGCATTTT
NA	TRBV18	12	TRBJ1-2	CASSPNLEGYTF	TGTGCCAGCTCACCGAACTTAGAAGGCTACACCTTC
NA	TRBV7-2	14	TRBJ2-1	CASSTRFSDDEQFF	TGTGCCAGCAGCACCCGGTTTAGTGATGATGAGCAGTTCTTC
TRBD1	TRBV25-1	15	TRBJ1-2	CASSEGRQGLYGYTF	TGTGCCAGCAGTGAAGGGCGACAGGGGTTATATGGCTACACCTTC